Below, one T cell receptor beta chain is given with its context. The record originates from a study of monozygotic twins with inflammatory bowel disease. In germline, CDR1 is KGHDR, CDR2 SFDVKD. The CDR3 consists of 14 residues. RNA in its total form was extracted from whole blood, and T cells were not sorted. The team made cDNA by running eight separate reactions for each sample. Reanalyzing the 5' RACE reads, TCRdb keeps one entry per CDR3 protein, without DNA. Here the sample table reports 150,000 or so distinct CDR3 sequences. Sequencing was done on a sample of blood. The clonotype comes from a human donor with ulcerative colitis or Crohn's disease, or a healthy co-twin of an affected twin (not recorded which). The V and J genes are TRBV24-1 and TRBJ1-1. The CDR3 reads CATRSRFGNTEAFF.